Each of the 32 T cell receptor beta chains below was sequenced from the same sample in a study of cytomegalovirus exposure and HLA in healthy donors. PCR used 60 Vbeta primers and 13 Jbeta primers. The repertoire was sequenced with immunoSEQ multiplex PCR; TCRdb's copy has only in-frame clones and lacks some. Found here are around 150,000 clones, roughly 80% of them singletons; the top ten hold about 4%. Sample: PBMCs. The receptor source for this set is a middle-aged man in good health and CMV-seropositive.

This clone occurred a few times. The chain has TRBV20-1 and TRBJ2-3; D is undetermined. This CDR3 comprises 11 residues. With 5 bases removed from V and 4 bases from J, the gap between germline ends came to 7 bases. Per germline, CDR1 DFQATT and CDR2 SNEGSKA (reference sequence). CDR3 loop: CSAPGADTQYF. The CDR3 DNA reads TGCAGTGCTCCGGGTGCAGATACGCAGTATTTT.

The CDR3 sequence is CASSPGGTEAFF. CDR3 nucleotide sequence: TGCGCCAGCAGCCCAGGGGGCACTGAAGCTTTCTTT. The chain has TRBV23-1 and TRBJ1-1; 7 nucleotides agree with TRBD1. TRBV23-1 is given ORF status, its function remaining uncertain. V lost 6 bases and J lost 4; bases outside the gene matches: 2. This CDR3 contains 12 residues.

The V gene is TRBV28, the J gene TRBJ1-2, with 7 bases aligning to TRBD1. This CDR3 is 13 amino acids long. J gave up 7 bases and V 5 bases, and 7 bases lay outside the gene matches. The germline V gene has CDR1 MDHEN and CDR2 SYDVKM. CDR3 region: CASSVTGIIGYTF. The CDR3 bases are TGTGCCAGCAGTGTGACAGGGATAATTGGCTACACCTTC.

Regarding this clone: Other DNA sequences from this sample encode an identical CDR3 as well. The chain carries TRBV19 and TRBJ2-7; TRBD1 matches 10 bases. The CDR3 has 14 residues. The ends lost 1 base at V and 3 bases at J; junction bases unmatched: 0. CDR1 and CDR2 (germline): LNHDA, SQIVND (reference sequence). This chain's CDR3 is CASSIGDRGYEQYF. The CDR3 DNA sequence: TGTGCCAGTAGTATAGGGGACAGGGGCTACGAGCAGTACTTC.

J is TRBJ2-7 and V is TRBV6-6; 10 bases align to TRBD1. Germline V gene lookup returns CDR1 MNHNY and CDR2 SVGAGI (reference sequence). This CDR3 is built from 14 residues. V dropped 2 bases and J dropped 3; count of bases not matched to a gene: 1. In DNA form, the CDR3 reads TGTGCCAGCAGTTACCGGGACAGGGGCTACGAGCAGTACTTC. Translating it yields CASSYRDRGYEQYF.

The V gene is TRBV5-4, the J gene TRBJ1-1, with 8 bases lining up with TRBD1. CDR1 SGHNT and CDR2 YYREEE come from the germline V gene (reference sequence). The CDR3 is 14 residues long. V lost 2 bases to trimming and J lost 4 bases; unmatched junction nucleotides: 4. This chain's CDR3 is CASSLTGGFTEAFF. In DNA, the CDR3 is TGTGCCAGCAGCTTAACAGGGGGTTTCACTGAAGCTTTCTTT.

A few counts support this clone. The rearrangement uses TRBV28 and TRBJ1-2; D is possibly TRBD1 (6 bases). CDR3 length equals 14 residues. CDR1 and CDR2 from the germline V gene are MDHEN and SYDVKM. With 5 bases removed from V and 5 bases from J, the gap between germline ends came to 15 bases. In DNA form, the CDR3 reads TGTGCCAGCAGTCCGACCACAGGGTGGTATGGCTACACCTTC. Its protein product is CASSPTTGWYGYTF.

The CDR3 region has the DNA TGTGCCATCAATGCTGACCGCGGAGGAGAGACCCAGTACTTC. It encodes CAINADRGGETQYF. The gene calls are TRBV10-3 and TRBJ2-5, with D possibly TRBD2 on 5 matching bases. The V end lost 7 bases, the J end lost 4 bases, and 16 bases lay between the germline ends. The CDR3 has 14 amino acids. Per germline, CDR1 ENHRY and CDR2 SYGVKD.

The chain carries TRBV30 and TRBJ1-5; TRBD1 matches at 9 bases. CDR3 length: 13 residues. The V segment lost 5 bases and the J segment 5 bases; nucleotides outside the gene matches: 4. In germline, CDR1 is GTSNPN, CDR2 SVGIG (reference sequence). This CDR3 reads CAWGDRGDQPQHF. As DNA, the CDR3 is TGTGCCTGGGGAGACAGGGGGGATCAGCCCCAGCATTTT.

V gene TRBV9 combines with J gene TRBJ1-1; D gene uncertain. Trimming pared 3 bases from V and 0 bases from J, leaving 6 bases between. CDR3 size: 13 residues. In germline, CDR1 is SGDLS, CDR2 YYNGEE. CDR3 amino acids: CASSGRVNTEAFF. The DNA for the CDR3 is TGTGCCAGCAGCGGACGGGTGAACACTGAAGCTTTCTTT.

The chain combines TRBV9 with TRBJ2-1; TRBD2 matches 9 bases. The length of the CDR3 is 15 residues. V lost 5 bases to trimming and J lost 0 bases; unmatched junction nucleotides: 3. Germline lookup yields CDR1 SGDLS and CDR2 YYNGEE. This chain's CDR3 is CASSISGSSYNEQFF. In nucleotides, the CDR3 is TGTGCCAGCAGTATTAGCGGGAGCTCCTACAATGAGCAGTTCTTC.

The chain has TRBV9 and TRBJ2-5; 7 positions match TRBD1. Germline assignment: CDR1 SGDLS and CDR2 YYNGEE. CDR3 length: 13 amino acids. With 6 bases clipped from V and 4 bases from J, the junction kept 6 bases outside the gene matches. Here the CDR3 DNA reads TGTGCCAGCAACAGAGGGGGCCCAGAGACCCAGTACTTC. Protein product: CASNRGGPETQYF.

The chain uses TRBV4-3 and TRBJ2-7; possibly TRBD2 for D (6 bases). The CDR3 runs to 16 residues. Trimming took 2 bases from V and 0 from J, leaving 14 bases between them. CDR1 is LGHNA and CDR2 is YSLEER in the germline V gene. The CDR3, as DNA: TGCGCCAGCAGCCAATGGTCGCTAGCGAGCTCCTACGAGCAGTACTTC. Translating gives CASSQWSLASSYEQYF.

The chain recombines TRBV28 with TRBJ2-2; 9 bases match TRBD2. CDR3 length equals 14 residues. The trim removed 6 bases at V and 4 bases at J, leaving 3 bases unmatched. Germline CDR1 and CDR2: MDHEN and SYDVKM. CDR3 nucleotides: TGTGCCAGCAGGGCGACTAGCGGCACCGGGGAGCTGTTTTTT. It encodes CASRATSGTGELFF.

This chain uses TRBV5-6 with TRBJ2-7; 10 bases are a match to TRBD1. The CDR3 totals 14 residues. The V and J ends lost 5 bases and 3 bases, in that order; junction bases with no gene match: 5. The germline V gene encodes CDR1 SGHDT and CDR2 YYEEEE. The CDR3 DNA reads TGTGCCAGCAGATCCGACAGGGGGCTCTACGAGCAGTACTTC. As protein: CASRSDRGLYEQYF.

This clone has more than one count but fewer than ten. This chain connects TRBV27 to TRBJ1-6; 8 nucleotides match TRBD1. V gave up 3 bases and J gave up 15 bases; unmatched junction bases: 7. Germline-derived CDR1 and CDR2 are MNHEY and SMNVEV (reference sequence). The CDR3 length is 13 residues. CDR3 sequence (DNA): TGTGCCAGCAGTTTTGTACAGGGGGGGTTCCTCCACTTT. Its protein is CASSFVQGGFLHF.

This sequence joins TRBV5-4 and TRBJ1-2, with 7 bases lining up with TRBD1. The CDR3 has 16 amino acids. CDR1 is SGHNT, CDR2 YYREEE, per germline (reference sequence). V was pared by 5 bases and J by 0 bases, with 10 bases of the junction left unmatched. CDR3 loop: CASRPDRADANYGYTF. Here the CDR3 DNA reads TGTGCCAGCAGGCCCGACAGGGCCGACGCTAACTATGGCTACACCTTC.

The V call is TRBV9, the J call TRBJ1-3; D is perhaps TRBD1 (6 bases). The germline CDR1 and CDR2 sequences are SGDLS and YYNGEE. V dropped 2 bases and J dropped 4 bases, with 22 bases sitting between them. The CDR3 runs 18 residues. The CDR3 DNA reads TGTGCCAGCAGCGTCACCGTAGGGAAGGTGGGGGCCGGAAACACCATATATTTT. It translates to CASSVTVGKVGAGNTIYF.

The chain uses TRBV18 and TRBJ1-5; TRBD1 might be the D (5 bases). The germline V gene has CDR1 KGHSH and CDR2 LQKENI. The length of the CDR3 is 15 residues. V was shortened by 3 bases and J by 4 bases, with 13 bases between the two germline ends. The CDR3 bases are TGTGCCAGCTCACCGGCCCCGGGGGGTAATCAGCCCCAGCATTTT. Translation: CASSPAPGGNQPQHF. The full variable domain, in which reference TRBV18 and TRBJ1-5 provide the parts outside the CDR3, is NAGVMQNPRHLVRRRGQEARLRCSPMKGHSHVYWYRQLPEEGLKFMVYLQKENIIDESGMPKERFSAEFPKEGPSILRIQQVVRGDSAAYFCASSPAPGGNQPQHFGDGTRLSIL.

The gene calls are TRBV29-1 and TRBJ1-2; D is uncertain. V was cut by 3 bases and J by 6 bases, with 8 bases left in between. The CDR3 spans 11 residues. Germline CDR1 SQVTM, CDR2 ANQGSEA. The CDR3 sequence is CSVDEGNGYTF. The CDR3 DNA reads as TGCAGCGTTGACGAGGGCAATGGCTACACCTTC.

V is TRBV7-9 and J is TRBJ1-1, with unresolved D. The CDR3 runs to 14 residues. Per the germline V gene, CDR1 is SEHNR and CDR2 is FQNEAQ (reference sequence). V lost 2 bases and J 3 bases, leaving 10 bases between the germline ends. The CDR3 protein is CASSLFGGDTEAFF. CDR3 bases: TGTGCCAGCAGCTTATTCGGCGGGGACACTGAAGCTTTCTTT. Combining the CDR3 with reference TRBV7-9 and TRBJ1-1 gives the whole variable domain DTGVSQNPRHKITKRGQNVTFRCDPISEHNRLYWYRQTLGQGPEFLTYFQNEAQLEKSRLLSDRFSAERPKGSFSTLEIQRTEQGDSAMYLCASSLFGGDTEAFFGQGTRLTVV.

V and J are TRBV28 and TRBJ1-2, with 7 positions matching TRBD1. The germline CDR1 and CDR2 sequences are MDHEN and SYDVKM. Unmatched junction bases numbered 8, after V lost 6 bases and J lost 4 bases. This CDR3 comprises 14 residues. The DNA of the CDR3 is TGTGCCAGCAGGGACGGACAGGAGGCCTATGGCTACACCTTC. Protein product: CASRDGQEAYGYTF.

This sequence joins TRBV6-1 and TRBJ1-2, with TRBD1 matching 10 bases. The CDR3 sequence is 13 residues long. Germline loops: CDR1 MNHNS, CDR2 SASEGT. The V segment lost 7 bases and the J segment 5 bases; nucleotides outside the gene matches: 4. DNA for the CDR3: TGTGCCAGCAAGGGACAGGGGTTTTATGGCTACACCTTC. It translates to CASKGQGFYGYTF.

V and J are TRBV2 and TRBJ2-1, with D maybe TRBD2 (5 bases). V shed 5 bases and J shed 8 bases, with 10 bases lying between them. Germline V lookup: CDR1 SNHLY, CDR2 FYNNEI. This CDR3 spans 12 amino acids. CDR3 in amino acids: CASSQDYDEQFF. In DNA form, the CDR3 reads TGTGCCAGCAGTCAAGACTATGATGAGCAGTTCTTC.

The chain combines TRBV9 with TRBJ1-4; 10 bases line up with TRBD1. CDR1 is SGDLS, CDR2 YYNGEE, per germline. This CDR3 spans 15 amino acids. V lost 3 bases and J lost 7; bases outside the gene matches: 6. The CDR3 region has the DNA TGTGCCAGCAGCGAGACAGGGGGCAGCGGTGAAAAACTGTTTTTT. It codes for CASSETGGSGEKLFF.

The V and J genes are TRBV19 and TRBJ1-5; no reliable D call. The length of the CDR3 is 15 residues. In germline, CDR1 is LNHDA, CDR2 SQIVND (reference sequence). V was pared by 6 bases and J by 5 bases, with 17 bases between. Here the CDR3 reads CASSSLLDKYQPQHF. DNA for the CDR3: TGTGCCAGTAGCTCACTCCTCGACAAATATCAGCCCCAGCATTTT.

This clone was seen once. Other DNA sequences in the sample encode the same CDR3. CDR3 coding DNA: TGTGCCAGCTCACCGTCGAGGGATCAGCCCCAGCATTTT. Residues: CASSPSRDQPQHF. This chain connects TRBV18 to TRBJ1-5; D is ambiguous. The length of the CDR3 is 13 residues. Germline assignment: CDR1 KGHSH and CDR2 LQKENI. With 3 bases removed from V and 5 bases from J, the gap between germline ends came to 8 bases. Variable domain in full (rest from reference TRBV18 and TRBJ1-5): NAGVMQNPRHLVRRRGQEARLRCSPMKGHSHVYWYRQLPEEGLKFMVYLQKENIIDESGMPKERFSAEFPKEGPSILRIQQVVRGDSAAYFCASSPSRDQPQHFGDGTRLSIL.

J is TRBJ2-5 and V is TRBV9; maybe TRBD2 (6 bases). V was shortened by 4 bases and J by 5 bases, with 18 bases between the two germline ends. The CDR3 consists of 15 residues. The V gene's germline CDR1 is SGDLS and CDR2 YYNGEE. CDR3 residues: CASSFWDSGEETQYF. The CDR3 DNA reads TGTGCCAGCAGCTTTTGGGACTCCGGGGAGGAGACCCAGTACTTC.

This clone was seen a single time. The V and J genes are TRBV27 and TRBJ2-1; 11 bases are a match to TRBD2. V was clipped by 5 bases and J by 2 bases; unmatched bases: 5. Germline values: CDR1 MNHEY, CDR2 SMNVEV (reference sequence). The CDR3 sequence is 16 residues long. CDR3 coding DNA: TGTGCCAGCAGTCCAATAGCGGGAGGGCCCTACAATGAGCAGTTCTTC. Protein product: CASSPIAGGPYNEQFF.

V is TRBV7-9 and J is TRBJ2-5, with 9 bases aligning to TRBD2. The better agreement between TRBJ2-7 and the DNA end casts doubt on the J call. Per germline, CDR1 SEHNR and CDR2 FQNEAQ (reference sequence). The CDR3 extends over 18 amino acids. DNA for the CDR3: TGTGCCAGCAACCCTATTGGTGCTAGCGGGATAGTCGGCCGCGAGCAGTACTTC. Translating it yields CASNPIGASGIVGREQYF.

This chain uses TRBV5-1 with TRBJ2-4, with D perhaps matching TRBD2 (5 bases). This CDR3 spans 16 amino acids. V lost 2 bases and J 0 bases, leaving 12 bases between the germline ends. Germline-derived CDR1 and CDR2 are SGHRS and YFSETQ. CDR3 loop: CASSFDLGLAKNIQYF. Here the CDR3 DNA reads TGCGCCAGCAGCTTCGACCTAGGACTAGCCAAAAACATTCAGTACTTC.

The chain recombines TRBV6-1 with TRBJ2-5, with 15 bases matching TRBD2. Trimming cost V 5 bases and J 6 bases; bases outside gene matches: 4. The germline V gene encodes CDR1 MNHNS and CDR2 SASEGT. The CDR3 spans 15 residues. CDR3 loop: CASSRTSGGEKTQYF. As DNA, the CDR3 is TGTGCCAGCAGTAGGACTAGCGGGGGGGAGAAGACCCAGTACTTC.